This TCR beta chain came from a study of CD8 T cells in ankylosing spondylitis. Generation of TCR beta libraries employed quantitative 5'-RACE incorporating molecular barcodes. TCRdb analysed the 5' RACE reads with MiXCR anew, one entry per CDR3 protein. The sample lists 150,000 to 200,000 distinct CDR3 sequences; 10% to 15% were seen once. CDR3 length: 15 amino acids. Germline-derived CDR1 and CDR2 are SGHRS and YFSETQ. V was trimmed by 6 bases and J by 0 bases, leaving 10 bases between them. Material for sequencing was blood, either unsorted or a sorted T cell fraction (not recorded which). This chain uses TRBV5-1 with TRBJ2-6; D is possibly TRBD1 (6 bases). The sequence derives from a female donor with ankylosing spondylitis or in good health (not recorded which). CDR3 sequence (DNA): TGCGCCAGCATACAGGGCCCCTCTGGGGCCAACGTCCTGACTTTC. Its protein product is CASIQGPSGANVLTF. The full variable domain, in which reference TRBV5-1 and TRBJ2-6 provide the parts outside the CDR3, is KAGVTQTPRYLIKTRGQQVTLSCSPISGHRSVSWYQQTPGQGLQFLFEYFSETQRNKGNFPGRFSGRQFSNSRSEMNVSTLELGDSALYLCASIQGPSGANVLTFGAGSRLTVL.